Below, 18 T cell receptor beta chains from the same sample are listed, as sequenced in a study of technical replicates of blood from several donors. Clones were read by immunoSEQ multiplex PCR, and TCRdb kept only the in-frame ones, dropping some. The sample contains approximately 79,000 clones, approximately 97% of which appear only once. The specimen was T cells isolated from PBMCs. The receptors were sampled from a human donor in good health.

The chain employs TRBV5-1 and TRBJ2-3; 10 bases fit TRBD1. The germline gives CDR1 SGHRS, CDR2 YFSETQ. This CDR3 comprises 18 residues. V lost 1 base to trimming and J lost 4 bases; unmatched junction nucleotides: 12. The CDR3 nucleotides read TGCGCCAGCAGCTTGAAGGGTAGGGGGGACAGGGGAGCAGATACGCAGTATTTT. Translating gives CASSLKGRGDRGADTQYF.

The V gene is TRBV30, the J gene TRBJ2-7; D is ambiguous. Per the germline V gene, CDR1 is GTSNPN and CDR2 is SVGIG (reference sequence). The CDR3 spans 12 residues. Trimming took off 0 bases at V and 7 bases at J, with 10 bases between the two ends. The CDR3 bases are TGTGCCTGGAGTGTACTAATTGGTGAGCAGTACTTC. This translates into CAWSVLIGEQYF.

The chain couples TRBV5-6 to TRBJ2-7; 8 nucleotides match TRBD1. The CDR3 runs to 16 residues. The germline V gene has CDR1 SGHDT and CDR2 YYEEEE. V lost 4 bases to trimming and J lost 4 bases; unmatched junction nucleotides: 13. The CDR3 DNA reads TGTGCCAGCAGCCCCCAACCGGCCAGGGGGCAGTACGAGCAGTACTTC. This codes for CASSPQPARGQYEQYF.

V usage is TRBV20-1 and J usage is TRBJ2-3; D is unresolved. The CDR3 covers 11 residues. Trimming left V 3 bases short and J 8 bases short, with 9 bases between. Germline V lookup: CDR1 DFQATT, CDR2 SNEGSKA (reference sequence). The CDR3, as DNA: TGCAGTGCTAGCCCCCCTTTTACGCAGTATTTT. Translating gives CSASPPFTQYF.

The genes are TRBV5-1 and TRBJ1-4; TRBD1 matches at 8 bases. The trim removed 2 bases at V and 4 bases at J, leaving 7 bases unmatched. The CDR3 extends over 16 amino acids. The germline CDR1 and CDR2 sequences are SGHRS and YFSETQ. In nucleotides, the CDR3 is TGCGCCAGCAGCTTAGGGGGACAGGCTTTTAATGAAAAACTGTTTTTT. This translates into CASSLGGQAFNEKLFF.

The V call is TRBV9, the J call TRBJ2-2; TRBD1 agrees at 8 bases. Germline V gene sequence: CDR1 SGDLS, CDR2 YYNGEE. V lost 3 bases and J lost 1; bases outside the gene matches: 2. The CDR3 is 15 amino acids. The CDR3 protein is CASSGGQENTGELFF. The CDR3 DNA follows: TGTGCCAGCAGCGGGGGACAGGAGAACACCGGGGAGCTGTTTTTT.

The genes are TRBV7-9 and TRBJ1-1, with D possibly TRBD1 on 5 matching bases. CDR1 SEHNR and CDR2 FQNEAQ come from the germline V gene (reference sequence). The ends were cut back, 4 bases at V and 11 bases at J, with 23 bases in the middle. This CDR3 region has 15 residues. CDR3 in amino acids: CASSSPETWGEEAFF. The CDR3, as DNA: TGTGCCAGCAGCTCCCCTGAGACGTGGGGGGAGGAGGCTTTCTTT.

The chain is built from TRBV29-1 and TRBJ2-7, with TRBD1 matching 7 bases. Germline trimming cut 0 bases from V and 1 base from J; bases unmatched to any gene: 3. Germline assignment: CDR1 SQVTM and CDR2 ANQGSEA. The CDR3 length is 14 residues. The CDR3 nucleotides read TGCAGCGTTGAAGAGGACAGGTTATCCTACGAGCAGTACTTC. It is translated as CSVEEDRLSYEQYF.

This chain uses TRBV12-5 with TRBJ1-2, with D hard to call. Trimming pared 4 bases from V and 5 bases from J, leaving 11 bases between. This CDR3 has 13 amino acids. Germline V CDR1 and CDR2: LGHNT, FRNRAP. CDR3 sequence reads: CASGSGTLYGYTF. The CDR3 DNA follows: TGTGCTAGTGGTTCGGGAACCCTGTATGGCTACACCTTC.

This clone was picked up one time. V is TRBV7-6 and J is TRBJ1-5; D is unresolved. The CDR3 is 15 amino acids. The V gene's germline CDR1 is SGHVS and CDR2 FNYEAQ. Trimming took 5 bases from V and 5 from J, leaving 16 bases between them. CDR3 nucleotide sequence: TGTGCCAGCAGCCTAGGCCGGGGAGCCCATCAGCCCCAGCATTTT. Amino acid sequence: CASSLGRGAHQPQHF.

CDR3 protein: CASSYGQGTNYGYTF. The CDR3 DNA reads as TGTGCCAGCAGCTATGGACAGGGAACTAACTATGGCTACACCTTC. This chain connects TRBV28 to TRBJ1-2; 8 nucleotides agree with TRBD1. The ends lost 6 bases at V and 0 bases at J; junction bases unmatched: 6. The germline CDR1 and CDR2 sequences are MDHEN and SYDVKM. The CDR3 has 15 residues.

This CDR3 is CASSPKGTSGGFSSSYEQYF. CDR3 coding DNA: TGTGCCAGCTCGCCGAAAGGGACTAGCGGGGGCTTCTCCAGCTCCTACGAGCAGTACTTC. V gene TRBV18 combines with J gene TRBJ2-7; 14 positions agree with TRBD2. The CDR3 loop spans 20 amino acids. J lost 0 bases, V lost 6 bases, and 16 bases had no gene match. Per germline, CDR1 KGHSH and CDR2 LQKENI. Complete variable domain (other parts from reference TRBV18 and TRBJ2-7): NAGVMQNPRHLVRRRGQEARLRCSPMKGHSHVYWYRQLPEEGLKFMVYLQKENIIDESGMPKERFSAEFPKEGPSILRIQQVVRGDSAAYFCASSPKGTSGGFSSSYEQYFGPGTRLTVT.

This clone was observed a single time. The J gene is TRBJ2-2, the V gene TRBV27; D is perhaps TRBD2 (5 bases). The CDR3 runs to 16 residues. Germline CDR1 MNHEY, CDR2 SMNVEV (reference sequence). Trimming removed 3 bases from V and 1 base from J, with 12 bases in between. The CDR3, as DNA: TGTGCCAGCAGTTTTTCTGCGGGCCTGAACACCGGGGAGCTGTTTTTT. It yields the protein CASSFSAGLNTGELFF.

As DNA, the CDR3 is TGTGCCAGCAGTGAGGGCATCGTCCAAGAGACCCAGTACTTC. This translates into CASSEGIVQETQYF. The V gene is TRBV25-1, the J gene TRBJ2-5, with D hard to call. Germline V gene sequence: CDR1 MGHDK, CDR2 SYGVNS. The V gene lost 3 bases and the J gene lost 1 base, with 9 bases spanning the gap. The CDR3 has 14 residues. The full variable domain, rest sourced from reference TRBV25-1 and TRBJ2-5, is EADIYQTPRYLVIGTGKKITLECSQTMGHDKMYWYQQDPGMELHLIHYSYGVNSTEKGDLSSESTVSRIRTEHFPLTLESARPSHTSQYLCASSEGIVQETQYFGPGTRLLVL.

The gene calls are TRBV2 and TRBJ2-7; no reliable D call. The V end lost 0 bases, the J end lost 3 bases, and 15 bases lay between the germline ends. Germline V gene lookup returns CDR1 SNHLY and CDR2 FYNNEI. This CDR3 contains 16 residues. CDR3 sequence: CASSEARRHMGYEQYF. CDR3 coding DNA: TGTGCCAGCAGTGAAGCGCGTAGACACATGGGCTACGAGCAGTACTTC. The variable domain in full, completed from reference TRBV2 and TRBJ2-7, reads EPEVTQTPSHQVTQMGQEVILRCVPISNHLYFYWYRQILGQKVEFLVSFYNNEISEKSEIFDDQFSVERPDGSNFTLKIRSTKLEDSAMYFCASSEARRHMGYEQYFGPGTRLTVT.

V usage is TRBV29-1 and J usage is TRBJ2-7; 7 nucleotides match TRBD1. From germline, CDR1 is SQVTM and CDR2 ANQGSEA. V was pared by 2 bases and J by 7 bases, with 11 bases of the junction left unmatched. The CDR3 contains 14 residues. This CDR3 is CSVELRRGLGEQYF. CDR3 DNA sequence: TGCAGCGTTGAATTACGTAGGGGGCTGGGAGAGCAGTACTTC.

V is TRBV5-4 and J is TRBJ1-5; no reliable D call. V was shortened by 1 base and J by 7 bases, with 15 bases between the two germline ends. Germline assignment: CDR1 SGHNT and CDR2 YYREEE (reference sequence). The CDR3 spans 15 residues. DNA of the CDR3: TGTGCCAGCAGCTTGAAAGGGAGGGAAGAGCAGCCCCAGCATTTT. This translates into CASSLKGREEQPQHF. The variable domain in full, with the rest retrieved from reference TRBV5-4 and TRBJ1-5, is ETGVTQSPTHLIKTRGQQVTLRCSSQSGHNTVSWYQQALGQGPQFIFQYYREEENGRGNFPPRFSGLQFPNYSSELNVNALELDDSALYLCASSLKGREEQPQHFGDGTRLSIL.

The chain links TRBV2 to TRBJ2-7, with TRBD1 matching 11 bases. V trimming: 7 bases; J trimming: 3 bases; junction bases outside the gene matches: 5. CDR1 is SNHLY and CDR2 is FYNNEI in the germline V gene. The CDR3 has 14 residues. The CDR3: CASKFGTGGYEQYF. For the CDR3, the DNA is TGTGCCAGCAAATTCGGGACAGGGGGCTACGAGCAGTACTTC.